This record looks at one TCR beta chain sequence and its context. Its antigen is still unknown. The input lacks base qualities; no much larger clone sits a single base away. Systemically healthy Caucasian individuals from Russia, 35 to 50 in total and aged about 6 to 95 years, were included as donors. Ten milliliters of peripheral blood were drawn from each donor into EDTA-treated Vacutainer tubes. PBMCs were isolated by Ficoll-Paque density-gradient centrifugation, with at least 6 million obtained per sample. Total RNA was extracted from PBMCs with Trizol reagent, with at least 5 micrograms obtained per sample. The percentages of naive CD45RAhigh/CD27high T cells were determined by flow cytometry on a PBMC aliquot from every donor. Library creation used 5' RACE. Sequencing took place on an Illumina HiSeq 2500. A second PCR of about 6 to 12 cycles was run with a J-beta primer mix and a sample-barcoded 5' primer. A template-switch 5' adaptor carrying 12 random nucleotides introduced a unique molecular identifier onto each TCR beta cDNA molecule. Each sample yielded at least 2.5 million CDR3-containing paired-end reads. All of the RNA was converted into first-strand cDNA using the Mint cDNA synthesis kit, with a TRBC-specific oligonucleotide serving as the primer. Following uracil-DNA glycosylase treatment, all cDNA underwent a first 18-cycle PCR with the universal primers M1SS and BC2_uni_R. Per the original workflow: For normalization, 1 million high-quality reads, each with a distinct molecular identifier, were randomly selected from each sample. Instead of being binned into consensus sequences, reads that shared molecular identifiers were thrown out. MiTCR, with a Q25 quality threshold and the strictest error-elimination algorithm, was used for CDR3 identification, clonotype clustering and error correction. A nonparametric unseen species model using Euler transformation provided a lower-bound estimate of total TCR beta diversity. TCRdb trimmed the raw reads at Q25, called clones with MiXCR and kept productive beta chains. CDR3 protein sequences are deduplicated, and each keeps its most common genes and DNA. These V and J calls originate from TCRdb's pipeline instead of the authors' own analysis. Here the sample has about 690,000 distinct CDR3 sequences; 40% to 45% occur a single time. The ten largest clones add up to 30% of the sample.

The data were obtained in a study of blood T cells in healthy people across ages (dated by TCRdb to the mid-2010s). As for the study more broadly: Template switching captured roughly one uniquely barcoded TCR beta cDNA molecule per two T cells in model experiments. To avoid experimental bias, donors of different ages were spread randomly across the sequencing lanes. Age-related changes in TCR beta repertoire diversity were measured in the study by deep sequencing normalized with unique cDNA molecular identifiers. For two donors (one aged 18 to 29 and one aged 80 or older), the study analyzed two additional independent replicas of 1 million unique cDNA reads from the same blood draw. Four age groups were formed from the donors: young (average roughly 15 years), middle-aged (approximately 39), aged (62) and long-lived (82). The study at large found these results: Compared with the aged group, more naive CD4+ T cells, fewer expanded clones and increased TCR diversity were shown by the long-lived group, suggesting age selection. Since profiling was done on bulk unsorted PBMCs, naive and antigen-experienced compartments could not be conclusively compared. As age increased, observed TCR beta diversity per million T cells dropped in a roughly linear way, and a significant reduction was already evident by age about 40. Estimates of total diversity from one million sequenced T cells were regarded as lower bounds and underestimates. There was a strong correlation between observed TCR beta diversity and the percentage of naive T cells measured by flow cytometry. Because the CMV infection status of the donors was unknown, age-related changes in expanded clonotypes may potentially have been confounded.

V is shortened by 3 bases, J by 7 bases, and the region joining them spans 9 bases. The CDR3 runs 13 residues from the cysteine to the phenylalanine. Just CDR3 DNA is preserved here, 39 bases in frame from base 1. For CDR1 and CDR2, the germline V gene lists KGHSH and LQKENI. The TCR comes from a man aged 80 or over in good health. Here the chain combines TRBV18 and TRBJ1-4, with TRBD1 tentatively as D gene (5 bases match). The sequenced sample consisted of blood. The nucleotide sequence reads as follows: TGTGCCAGCTCACCTCTCAGGGTTGAAAAACTGTTTTTT. Its protein reads: CASSPLRVEKLFF. The full variable domain, completed from the reference TRBV18 and TRBJ1-4 proteins outside the CDR3, reads NAGVMQNPRHLVRRRGQEARLRCSPMKGHSHVYWYRQLPEEGLKFMVYLQKENIIDESGMPKERFSAEFPKEGPSILRIQQVVRGDSAAYFCASSPLRVEKLFFGSGTQLSVL.